The rows below give T cell receptor beta chains drawn from one sample of a study of blood T cells in healthy people across ages. TCRdb reprocessed the 5' RACE reads with MiXCR, giving one entry per CDR3 protein. The table has under 1 million distinct CDR3 sequences, 40% to 50% seen once. Sample: blood. The origin of the receptors is a man aged 60-69 years in good health. The CDR3 runs from the conserved cysteine through the conserved F or W. Fields, in order: V gene, clone size, J gene, D gene, CDR3 DNA, CDR3 protein. The D gene is left open where the match is weak. Expanded clones are given a class, and other clones once, few, many or no size at all.

v_call: TRBV5-1; clone_size: NA; j_call: TRBJ2-6; d_call: NA; cdr3_nt: TGCGCCAGCAGCGCGAAAAGGAAGGGTACCTCTGGGGCCAACGTCCTGACTTTC; cdr3_aa: CASSAKRKGTSGANVLTF
v_call: TRBV6-2/TRBV6-3; clone_size: NA; j_call: TRBJ1-5; d_call: NA; cdr3_nt: TGTGCCAGCAGTTACTCACAGGGTCGGAATCAGCCCCAGCATTTT; cdr3_aa: CASSYSQGRNQPQHF
v_call: TRBV2; clone_size: once; j_call: TRBJ2-3; d_call: NA; cdr3_nt: TGTGCCAGCACCCCCGGGACTCAGGGCCCAGATACGCAGTATTTT; cdr3_aa: CASTPGTQGPDTQYF
v_call: TRBV12-3/TRBV12-4; clone_size: NA; j_call: TRBJ1-2; d_call: TRBD1; cdr3_nt: TGTGCCAGCAGTAGGACAGGGGGCTTGCACTATGGCTACACCTTC; cdr3_aa: CASSRTGGLHYGYTF
v_call: TRBV7-9; clone_size: NA; j_call: TRBJ2-7; d_call: NA; cdr3_nt: TGTGCCAGCAGCTTAGGGGCAGGGGTCTCCGAGCAGTACTTC; cdr3_aa: CASSLGAGVSEQYF
v_call: TRBV20-1; clone_size: NA; j_call: TRBJ2-5; d_call: TRBD2; cdr3_nt: TGCAGTACTAGAGAAGGGGCTCGGGGGGGTTCAGAGACCCAGTACTTC; cdr3_aa: CSTREGARGGSETQYF
v_call: TRBV5-1; clone_size: NA; j_call: TRBJ1-1; d_call: NA; cdr3_nt: TGCGCCACCTCATCCGGACAGACGGGCGGGAACACTGAAGCTTTCTTT; cdr3_aa: CATSSGQTGGNTEAFF
v_call: TRBV29-1; clone_size: NA; j_call: TRBJ2-7; d_call: NA; cdr3_nt: TGCAGCGTAGCTAAGGGGACAAGCTCCTACAATGAGCAGTACTTC; cdr3_aa: CSVAKGTSSYNEQYF
v_call: TRBV4-1; clone_size: NA; j_call: TRBJ1-4; d_call: TRBD1; cdr3_nt: TGCGCCAGCAGCCAAGGGTCGAGGAGGGACAGAGGTGAAAAACTGTTTTTT; cdr3_aa: CASSQGSRRDRGEKLFF
v_call: TRBV19; clone_size: once; j_call: TRBJ1-1; d_call: NA; cdr3_nt: TGTGCCAGCGTACGGCGGGGGCCCAACACTGAAGCTTTCTTT; cdr3_aa: CASVRRGPNTEAFF
v_call: TRBV30; clone_size: NA; j_call: TRBJ1-2; d_call: TRBD1; cdr3_nt: TGTGCCTGGAGGGGACAGGAGTACTATGGCTACACCTTC; cdr3_aa: CAWRGQEYYGYTF
v_call: TRBV12-3/TRBV12-4; clone_size: NA; j_call: TRBJ2-7; d_call: NA; cdr3_nt: TGTGCCAGCAGTTTTGAGGGAGCCGAGCAGTACTTC; cdr3_aa: CASSFEGAEQYF
v_call: TRBV11-2; clone_size: NA; j_call: TRBJ2-1; d_call: TRBD2; cdr3_nt: TGTGCCAGCAGCTTAGGGCGGGGGGGCAGGTACAATGAGCAGTTCTTC; cdr3_aa: CASSLGRGGRYNEQFF
v_call: TRBV4-3; clone_size: NA; j_call: TRBJ1-6; d_call: NA; cdr3_nt: TGCGCCAGCAGCCAAGATTTCATGGGTGGGTCACCCCTCCACTTT; cdr3_aa: CASSQDFMGGSPLHF
v_call: TRBV20-1; clone_size: many; j_call: TRBJ2-1; d_call: TRBD1; cdr3_nt: TGCAGTGCTCTGGACAGGGGCCGGGATGAGCAGTTCTTC; cdr3_aa: CSALDRGRDEQFF
v_call: TRBV7-8; clone_size: few; j_call: TRBJ1-5; d_call: NA; cdr3_nt: TGTGCCAGCAGCTTGTCCGCGTCGGGGTATAGCAATCAGCCCCAGCATTTT; cdr3_aa: CASSLSASGYSNQPQHF
v_call: TRBV6-5; clone_size: few; j_call: TRBJ1-2; d_call: NA; cdr3_nt: TGTGCCAGCAGTACAGCCTATGGCTACACCTTC; cdr3_aa: CASSTAYGYTF
v_call: TRBV6-6; clone_size: NA; j_call: TRBJ2-5; d_call: TRBD2; cdr3_nt: TGTGCCAGCAGTTACTCGACTAGCGGGGGGGCCTTGGAGACCCAGTACTTC; cdr3_aa: CASSYSTSGGALETQYF
v_call: TRBV4-3; clone_size: NA; j_call: TRBJ2-7; d_call: NA; cdr3_nt: TGCGCCAGCAGCCGAACGGGGGATTCGTACAATGAGCAGTACTTC; cdr3_aa: CASSRTGDSYNEQYF
v_call: TRBV7-2; clone_size: few; j_call: TRBJ1-5; d_call: NA; cdr3_nt: TGTGCCAGCAGCTTAGTAGTGGACAATCAGCCCCAGCATTTT; cdr3_aa: CASSLVVDNQPQHF